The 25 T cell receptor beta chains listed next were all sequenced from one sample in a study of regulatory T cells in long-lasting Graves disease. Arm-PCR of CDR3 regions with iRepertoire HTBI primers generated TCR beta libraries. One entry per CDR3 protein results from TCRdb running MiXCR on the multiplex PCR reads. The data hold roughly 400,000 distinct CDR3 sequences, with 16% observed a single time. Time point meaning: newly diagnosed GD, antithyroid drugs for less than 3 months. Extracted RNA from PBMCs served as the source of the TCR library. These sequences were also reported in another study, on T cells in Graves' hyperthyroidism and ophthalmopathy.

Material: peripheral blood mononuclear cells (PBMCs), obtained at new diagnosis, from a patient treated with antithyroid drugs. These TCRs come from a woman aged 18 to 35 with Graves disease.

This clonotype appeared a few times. DNA for the CDR3: TGCGCCAGCAGCCGTAGTGGTTCTCCTAGTAGAGAGCGGGTCCAAGAGACCCAGTACTTC. Translation: CASSRSGSPSRERVQETQYF. The rearrangement joins TRBV4-1 to TRBJ2-5; D may be TRBD2 (6 bases). The CDR3 is 20 residues long. Germline CDR1 MGHRA, CDR2 YSYEKL. The V gene lost 4 bases and the J gene lost 1 base, with 28 bases spanning the gap.

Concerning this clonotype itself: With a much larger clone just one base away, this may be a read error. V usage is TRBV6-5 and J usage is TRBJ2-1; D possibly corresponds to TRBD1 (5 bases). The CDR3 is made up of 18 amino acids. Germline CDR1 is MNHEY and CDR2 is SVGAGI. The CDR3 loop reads CAGRYPRGLSSSYNEQFF. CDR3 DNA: TGTGCCGGCAGATACCCTAGGGGTCTCTCAAGCTCCTACAATGAGCAGTTCTTC.

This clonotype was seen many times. The CDR3 sequence: CATSRGSSNNYGYTF. In DNA, the CDR3 is TGTGCCACCAGCAGAGGTTCAAGTAATAACTATGGCTACACCTTC. This sequence joins TRBV15 and TRBJ1-2; D is undetermined. From germline, CDR1 is LNHNV and CDR2 YYDKDF (reference sequence). This CDR3 region has 15 residues. Trimming took off 1 base at V and 1 base at J, with 10 bases between the two ends.

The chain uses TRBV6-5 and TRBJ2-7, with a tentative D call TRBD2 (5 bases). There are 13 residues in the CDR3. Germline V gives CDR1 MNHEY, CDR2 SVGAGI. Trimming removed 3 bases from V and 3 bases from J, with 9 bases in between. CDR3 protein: CASSYARDYEQYF. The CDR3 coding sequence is TGTGCCAGCAGTTATGCACGGGACTACGAGCAGTACTTC.

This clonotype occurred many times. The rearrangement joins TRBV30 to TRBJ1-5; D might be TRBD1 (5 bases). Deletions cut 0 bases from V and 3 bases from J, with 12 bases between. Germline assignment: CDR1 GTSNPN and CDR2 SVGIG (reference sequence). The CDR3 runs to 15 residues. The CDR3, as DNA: TGTGCCTGGAGTGTAATGGGACGGAACAATCAGCCCCAGCATTTT. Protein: CAWSVMGRNNQPQHF.

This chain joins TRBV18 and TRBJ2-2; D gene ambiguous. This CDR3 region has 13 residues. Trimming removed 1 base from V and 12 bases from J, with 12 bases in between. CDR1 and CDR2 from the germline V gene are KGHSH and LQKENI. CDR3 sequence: CASSPQDGLKLFF. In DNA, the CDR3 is TGTGCCAGCTCACCACAGGACGGTCTTAAGCTGTTTTTT. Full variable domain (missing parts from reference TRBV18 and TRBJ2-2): NAGVMQNPRHLVRRRGQEARLRCSPMKGHSHVYWYRQLPEEGLKFMVYLQKENIIDESGMPKERFSAEFPKEGPSILRIQQVVRGDSAAYFCASSPQDGLKLFFGEGSRLTVL.

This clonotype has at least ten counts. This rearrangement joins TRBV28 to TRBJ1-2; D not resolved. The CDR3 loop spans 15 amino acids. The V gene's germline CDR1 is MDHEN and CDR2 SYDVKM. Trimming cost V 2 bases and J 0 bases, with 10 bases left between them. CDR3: CASSLRTGSNYGYTF. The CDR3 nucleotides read TGTGCCAGCAGTTTAAGAACCGGGTCTAACTATGGCTACACCTTC.

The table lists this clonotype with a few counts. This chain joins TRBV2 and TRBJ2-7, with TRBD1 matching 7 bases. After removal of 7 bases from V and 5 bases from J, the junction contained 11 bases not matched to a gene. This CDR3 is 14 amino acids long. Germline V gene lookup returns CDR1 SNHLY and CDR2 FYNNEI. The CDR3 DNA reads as TGTGCCAGCAAACCGGGACAGAGCGGCAACGAGCAGTACTTC. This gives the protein CASKPGQSGNEQYF.

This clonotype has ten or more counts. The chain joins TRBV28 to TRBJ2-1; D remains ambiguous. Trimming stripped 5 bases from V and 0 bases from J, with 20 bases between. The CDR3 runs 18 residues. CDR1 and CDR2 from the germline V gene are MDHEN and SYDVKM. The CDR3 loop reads CASSPHLSGLSSYNEQFF. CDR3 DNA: TGTGCCAGCAGTCCTCACCTGTCGGGCCTCAGCTCCTACAATGAGCAGTTCTTC.

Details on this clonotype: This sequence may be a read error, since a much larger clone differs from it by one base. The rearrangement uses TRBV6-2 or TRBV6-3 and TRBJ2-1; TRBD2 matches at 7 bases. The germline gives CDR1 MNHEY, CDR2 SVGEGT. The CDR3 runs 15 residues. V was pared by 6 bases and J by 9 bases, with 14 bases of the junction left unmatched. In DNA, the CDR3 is TGTGCCAGCAGCCCGACTAGCTGGAGTAGGGGTGAGCAGTTCTTC. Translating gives CASSPTSWSRGEQFF.

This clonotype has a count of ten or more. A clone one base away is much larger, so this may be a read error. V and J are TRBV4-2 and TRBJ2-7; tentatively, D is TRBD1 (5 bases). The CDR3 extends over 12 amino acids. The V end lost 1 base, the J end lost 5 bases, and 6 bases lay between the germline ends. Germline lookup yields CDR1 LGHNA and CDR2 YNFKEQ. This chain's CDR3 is CASSQGGHEQYF. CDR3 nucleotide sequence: TGTGCCAGCAGCCAAGGGGGCCACGAGCAGTACTTC.

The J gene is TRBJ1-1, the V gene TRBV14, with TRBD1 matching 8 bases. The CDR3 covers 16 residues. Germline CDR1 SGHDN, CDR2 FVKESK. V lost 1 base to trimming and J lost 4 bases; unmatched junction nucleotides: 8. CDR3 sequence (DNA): TGTGCCAGCAGCCAAGTTGGGACAGGTCGGAGCACTGAAGCTTTCTTT. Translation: CASSQVGTGRSTEAFF.

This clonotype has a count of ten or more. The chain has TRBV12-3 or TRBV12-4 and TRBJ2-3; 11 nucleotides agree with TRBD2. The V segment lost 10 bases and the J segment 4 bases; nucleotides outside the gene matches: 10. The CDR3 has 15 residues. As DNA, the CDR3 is TGTGCCACTCACTCTAGCGGGAGGCGGTCAGATACGCAGTATTTT. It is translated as CATHSSGRRSDTQYF.

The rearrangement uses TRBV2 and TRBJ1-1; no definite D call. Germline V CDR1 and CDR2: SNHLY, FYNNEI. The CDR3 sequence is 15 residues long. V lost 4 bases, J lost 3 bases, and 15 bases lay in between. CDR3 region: CASSGTLYGYTEAFF. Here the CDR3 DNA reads TGTGCCAGCAGTGGGACCCTCTACGGGTACACTGAAGCTTTCTTT.

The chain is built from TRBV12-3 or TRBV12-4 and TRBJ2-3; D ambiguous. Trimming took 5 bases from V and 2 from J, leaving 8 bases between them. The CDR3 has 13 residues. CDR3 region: CASSPRFTDTQYF. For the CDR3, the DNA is TGTGCCAGCAGTCCGAGGTTCACAGATACGCAGTATTTT.

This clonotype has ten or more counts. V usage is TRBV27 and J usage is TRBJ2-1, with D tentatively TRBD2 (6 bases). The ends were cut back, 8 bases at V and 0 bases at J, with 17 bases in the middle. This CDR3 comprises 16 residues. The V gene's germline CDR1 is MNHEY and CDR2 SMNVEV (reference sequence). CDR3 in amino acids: CASRTMGGISYNEQFF. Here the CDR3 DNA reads TGTGCCAGCCGCACTATGGGGGGAATCTCCTACAATGAGCAGTTCTTC.

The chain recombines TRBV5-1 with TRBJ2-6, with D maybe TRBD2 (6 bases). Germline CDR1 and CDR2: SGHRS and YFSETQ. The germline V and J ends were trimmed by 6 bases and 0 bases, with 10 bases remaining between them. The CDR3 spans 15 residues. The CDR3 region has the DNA TGCGCCAGCAAAGGAGGGAGCTCTGGGGCCAACGTCCTGACTTTC. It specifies CASKGGSSGANVLTF.

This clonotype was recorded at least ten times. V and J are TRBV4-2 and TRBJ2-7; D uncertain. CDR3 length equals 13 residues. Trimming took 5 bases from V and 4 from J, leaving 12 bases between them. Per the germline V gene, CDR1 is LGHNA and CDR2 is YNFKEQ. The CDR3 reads CASSYSNEYEQYF. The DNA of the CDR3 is TGTGCCAGCAGCTACTCGAATGAATACGAGCAGTACTTC.

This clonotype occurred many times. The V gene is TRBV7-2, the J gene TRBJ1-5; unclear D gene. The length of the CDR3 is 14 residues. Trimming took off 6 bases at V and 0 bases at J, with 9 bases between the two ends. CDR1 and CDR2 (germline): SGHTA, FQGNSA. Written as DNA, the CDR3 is TGTGCCAGCAGTCCCGTAGATAGCAATCAGCCCCAGCATTTT. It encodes CASSPVDSNQPQHF. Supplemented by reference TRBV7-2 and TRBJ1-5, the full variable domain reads GAGVSQSPSNKVTEKGKDVELRCDPISGHTALYWYRQSLGQGLEFLIYFQGNSAPDKSGLPSDRFSAERTGGSVSTLTIQRTQQEDSAVYLCASSPVDSNQPQHFGDGTRLSIL.

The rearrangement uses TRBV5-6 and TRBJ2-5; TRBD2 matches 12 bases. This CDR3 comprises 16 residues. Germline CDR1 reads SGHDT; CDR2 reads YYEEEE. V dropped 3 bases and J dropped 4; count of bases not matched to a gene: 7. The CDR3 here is CASSSGLAGFGETQYF. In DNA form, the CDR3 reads TGTGCCAGCAGCTCCGGACTAGCGGGATTCGGAGAGACCCAGTACTTC.

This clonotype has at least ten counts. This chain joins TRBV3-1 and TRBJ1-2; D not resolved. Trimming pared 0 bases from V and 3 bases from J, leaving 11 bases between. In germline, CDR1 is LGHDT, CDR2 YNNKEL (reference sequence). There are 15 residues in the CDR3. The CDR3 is CASSQEPSGYYGYTF. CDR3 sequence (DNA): TGTGCCAGCAGCCAAGAACCTAGCGGCTACTATGGCTACACCTTC.

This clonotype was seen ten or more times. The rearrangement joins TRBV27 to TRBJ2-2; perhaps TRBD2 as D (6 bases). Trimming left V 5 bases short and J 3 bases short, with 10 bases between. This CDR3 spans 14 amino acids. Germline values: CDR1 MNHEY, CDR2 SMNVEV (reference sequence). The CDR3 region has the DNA TGTGCCAGCAGTGTTGGGACTTACACCGGGGAGCTGTTTTTT. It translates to CASSVGTYTGELFF.

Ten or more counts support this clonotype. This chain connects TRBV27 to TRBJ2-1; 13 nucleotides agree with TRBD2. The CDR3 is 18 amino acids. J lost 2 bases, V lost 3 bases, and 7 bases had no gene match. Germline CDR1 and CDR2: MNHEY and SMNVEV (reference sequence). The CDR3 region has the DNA TGTGCCAGCAGTTTTCGGACTAGCGGGAGCTTCACCTACAATGAGCAGTTCTTC. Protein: CASSFRTSGSFTYNEQFF.

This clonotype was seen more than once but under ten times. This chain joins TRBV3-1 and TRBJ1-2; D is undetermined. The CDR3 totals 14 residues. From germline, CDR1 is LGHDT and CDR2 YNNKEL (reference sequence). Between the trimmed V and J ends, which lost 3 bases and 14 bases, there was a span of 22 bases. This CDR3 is CASSHLRQRISFTF. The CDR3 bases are TGTGCCAGCAGCCATCTGCGTCAGAGGATCTCCTTTACCTTC.

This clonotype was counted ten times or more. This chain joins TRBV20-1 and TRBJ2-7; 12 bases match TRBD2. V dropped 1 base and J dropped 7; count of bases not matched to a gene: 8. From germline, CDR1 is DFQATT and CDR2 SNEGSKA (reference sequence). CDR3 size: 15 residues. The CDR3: CSARVLTSGSGEQYF. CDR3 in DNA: TGCAGTGCTAGAGTTCTGACTAGCGGGAGCGGGGAGCAGTACTTC.